The 18 T cell receptor beta chains reported below all come from one sample, sequenced in a study of shared clonotypes between healthy human individuals. Produced via immunoSEQ multiplex PCR; TCRdb's table is partial and in-frame only. The sample shows about 2.4 million clones, 93% of them seen only once. Sequencing was carried out using naive CD4+ T cells from PBMCs. As for subset: CD45RA+ positively selected. The receptors were gathered from a man younger than 35 in good health. Some clones in this sample may be carry-over from other donors' samples.

The genes are TRBV11-3 and TRBJ2-1; TRBD2 aligns across 7 bases. J was trimmed by 7 bases and V by 1 base; bases with no gene match: 1. The CDR3 is 13 amino acids. Germline V gene sequence: CDR1 SGHNT, CDR2 YENEEA. The CDR3 sequence: CASSLVGGNEQFF. The CDR3 coding sequence is TGTGCCAGCAGCTTAGTCGGGGGGAATGAGCAGTTCTTC. The full variable domain, in which reference TRBV11-3 and TRBJ2-1 provide the parts outside the CDR3, is EAGVVQSPRYKIIEKKQPVAFWCNPISGHNTLYWYLQNLGQGPELLIRYENEEAVDDSQLPKDRFSAERLKGVDSTLKIQPAELGDSAVYLCASSLVGGNEQFFGPGTRLTVL.

This clone occurred once. The V and J genes are TRBV29-1 and TRBJ2-3; unclear D gene. Trimming took off 4 bases at V and 4 bases at J, with 6 bases between the two ends. This CDR3 is 11 amino acids long. Germline V CDR1 and CDR2: SQVTM, ANQGSEA. The CDR3 sequence: CSVGWADTQYF. Written as DNA, the CDR3 is TGCAGCGTTGGGTGGGCAGATACGCAGTATTTT.

CDR3 region: CASSPSGGDRGVMYF. CDR3 DNA: TGCGCCAGCAGCCCTTCCGGAGGGGACAGGGGTGTGATGTACTTC. V usage is TRBV5-1 and J usage is TRBJ2-7; 10 positions agree with TRBD1. Germline CDR1 is SGHRS and CDR2 is YFSETQ. After removal of 4 bases from V and 12 bases from J, the junction contained 16 bases not matched to a gene. CDR3 length: 15 amino acids.

The chain is built from TRBV7-9 and TRBJ1-2, with 8 bases aligning to TRBD1. Germline values: CDR1 SEHNR, CDR2 FQNEAQ (reference sequence). The CDR3 spans 11 residues. V was clipped by 5 bases and J by 12 bases; unmatched bases: 5. This chain's CDR3 is CASSRDRGHTF. The CDR3, as DNA: TGTGCCAGCAGCCGCGACAGGGGCCACACCTTC.

This chain joins TRBV6-5 and TRBJ2-1; the D gene is possibly TRBD1 (7 bases). This CDR3 region has 15 residues. V lost 6 bases and J lost 4, with 16 bases in between. Germline V gives CDR1 MNHEY, CDR2 SVGAGI. The DNA of the CDR3 is TGTGCCAGCAGGGAGGGACAGCGACCTTACAATGAGCAGTTCTTC. Protein: CASREGQRPYNEQFF.

This clone showed up just a few times. The V gene is TRBV5-1, the J gene TRBJ1-3; perhaps TRBD1 as D (5 bases). The CDR3 loop spans 14 amino acids. Trimming took 0 bases from V and 3 from J, leaving 7 bases between them. Per germline, CDR1 SGHRS and CDR2 YFSETQ. The CDR3 here is CASSLEGLGNTIYF. The DNA for the CDR3 is TGCGCCAGCAGCTTGGAGGGGCTTGGAAACACCATATATTTT.

V is TRBV6-1 and J is TRBJ1-4; D perhaps matches TRBD1 (5 bases). V lost 4 bases and J lost 5, with 11 bases in between. CDR1 is MNHNS and CDR2 is SASEGT in the germline V gene. This CDR3 spans 14 amino acids. CDR3 protein: CASSVAGLNEKLFF. The CDR3 DNA sequence: TGTGCCAGCAGTGTAGCAGGGCTCAATGAAAAACTGTTTTTT.

This sequence joins TRBV30 and TRBJ1-1; D gene ambiguous. Per the germline V gene, CDR1 is GTSNPN and CDR2 is SVGIG (reference sequence). This CDR3 region has 12 residues. V was pared by 1 base and J by 11 bases, with 14 bases between. CDR3 amino acids: CAWSGTPLGAFF. CDR3 DNA sequence: TGTGCCTGGAGTGGAACCCCCCTAGGGGCTTTCTTT.

This clone was observed once. V gene TRBV9 combines with J gene TRBJ2-1; the match to TRBD2 covers 7 bases. The CDR3 sequence is 15 residues long. Germline V gives CDR1 SGDLS, CDR2 YYNGEE. V gave up 3 bases and J gave up 1 base; unmatched junction bases: 4. This CDR3 is CASSEAGLSYNEQFF. The DNA of the CDR3 is TGTGCCAGCAGCGAAGCGGGACTTTCCTACAATGAGCAGTTCTTC.

V usage is TRBV28 and J usage is TRBJ2-7, with D possibly being TRBD2 (5 bases). Germline CDR1 MDHEN, CDR2 SYDVKM. The CDR3 totals 14 residues. Between the trimmed V and J ends, which lost 3 bases and 3 bases, there was a span of 12 bases. The CDR3 DNA is TGTGCCAGCAGTTTTGTTGAGGGAGTCTACGAGCAGTACTTC. It specifies CASSFVEGVYEQYF.

The CDR3 DNA reads as TGTGCCAGCAGGGGGCGGGACAGGGGCTTGGATACGCAGTATTTT. Protein: CASRGRDRGLDTQYF. V and J are TRBV6-5 and TRBJ2-3; the match to TRBD1 covers 10 bases. The V gene's germline CDR1 is MNHEY and CDR2 SVGAGI. The CDR3 contains 15 residues. Unmatched junction bases numbered 9, after V lost 6 bases and J lost 6 bases.

A few counts support this clone. The J gene is TRBJ1-5, the V gene TRBV2; 7 bases are shared with TRBD1. This CDR3 is built from 14 residues. Germline V lookup: CDR1 SNHLY, CDR2 FYNNEI. J was trimmed by 6 bases and V by 4 bases; bases with no gene match: 6. The CDR3 DNA reads TGTGCCAGCAGTGGAACAGGGGCGATTCAGCCCCAGCATTTT. As protein: CASSGTGAIQPQHF.

The V gene is TRBV19, the J gene TRBJ2-7; 12 bases line up with TRBD1. The CDR3 runs to 15 residues. In germline, CDR1 is LNHDA, CDR2 SQIVND (reference sequence). V lost 4 bases and J lost 3; bases outside the gene matches: 4. This CDR3 is CASSTGTGGFYEQYF. The CDR3 nucleotides are TGTGCCAGTAGTACGGGGACAGGGGGCTTCTACGAGCAGTACTTC. The whole variable domain, filled in from reference TRBV19 and TRBJ2-7, reads DGGITQSPKYLFRKEGQNVTLSCEQNLNHDAMYWYRQDPGQGLRLIYYSQIVNDFQKGDIAEGYSVSREKKESFPLTVTSAQKNPTAFYLCASSTGTGGFYEQYFGPGTRLTVT.

The chain joins TRBV5-8 to TRBJ1-5; tentatively, D is TRBD1 (5 bases). Trimming pared 3 bases from V and 1 base from J, leaving 17 bases between. The germline gives CDR1 SGHTS, CDR2 YDEGEE. The CDR3 spans 17 residues. CDR3 DNA: TGTGCCAGCAGCTGGGGCCAGCGAATCGGGAGCAATCAGCCCCAGCATTTT. Translated, it gives CASSWGQRIGSNQPQHF.

Note on this clone: This same CDR3 is encoded by further DNA sequences in the sample. The CDR3 protein is CASSLRQAGAGYGYTF. CDR3 nucleotide sequence: TGTGCCAGCAGCCTCCGACAGGCGGGGGCAGGGTACGGCTACACCTTC. The V gene is TRBV7-2, the J gene TRBJ1-2, with D perhaps matching TRBD1 (6 bases). CDR3 length: 16 residues. The germline CDR1 and CDR2 sequences are SGHTA and FQGNSA. Trimming pared 5 bases from V and 8 bases from J, leaving 24 bases between. The full variable domain, with the rest looked up from reference TRBV7-2 and TRBJ1-2, is GAGVSQSPSNKVTEKGKDVELRCDPISGHTALYWYRQSLGQGLEFLIYFQGNSAPDKSGLPSDRFSAERTGGSVSTLTIQRTQQEDSAVYLCASSLRQAGAGYGYTFGSGTRLTVV.

The chain carries TRBV5-4 and TRBJ1-1; 11 bases match TRBD1. CDR1 is SGHNT, CDR2 YYREEE, per germline (reference sequence). The CDR3 spans 17 residues. V shed 5 bases and J 1 base; nucleotides not matched to a gene: 10. CDR3 sequence reads: CASRAGTGGNPNTEAFF. In nucleotides, the CDR3 is TGTGCCAGCAGGGCCGGGACAGGGGGGAATCCGAACACTGAAGCTTTCTTT. Looking up the rest from reference TRBV5-4 and TRBJ1-1 gives the full variable domain: ETGVTQSPTHLIKTRGQQVTLRCSSQSGHNTVSWYQQALGQGPQFIFQYYREEENGRGNFPPRFSGLQFPNYSSELNVNALELDDSALYLCASRAGTGGNPNTEAFFGQGTRLTVV.

This chain connects TRBV5-5 to TRBJ2-7; 11 bases line up with TRBD2. The J segment lost 4 bases and the V segment lost 1 base, leaving 7 bases of the junction unmatched. The CDR3 is 16 residues long. The germline CDR1 and CDR2 sequences are SGHKS and YYEKEE (reference sequence). The CDR3 sequence: CASSLRLAGGPYEQYF. The CDR3 DNA reads as TGTGCCAGCAGCTTGAGATTAGCGGGAGGGCCGTACGAGCAGTACTTC.

The J gene is TRBJ1-5, the V gene TRBV5-6; D ambiguous. V was pared by 0 bases and J by 5 bases, with 6 bases between. This CDR3 has 13 amino acids. CDR1 SGHDT and CDR2 YYEEEE come from the germline V gene. CDR3 DNA sequence: TGTGCCAGCAGCTTGGCCGGGGATCAGCCCCAGCATTTT. It translates to CASSLAGDQPQHF. Looking up the rest from reference TRBV5-6 and TRBJ1-5 gives the full variable domain: DAGVTQSPTHLIKTRGQQVTLRCSPKSGHDTVSWYQQALGQGPQFIFQYYEEEERQRGNFPDRFSGHQFPNYSSELNVNALLLGDSALYLCASSLAGDQPQHFGDGTRLSIL.